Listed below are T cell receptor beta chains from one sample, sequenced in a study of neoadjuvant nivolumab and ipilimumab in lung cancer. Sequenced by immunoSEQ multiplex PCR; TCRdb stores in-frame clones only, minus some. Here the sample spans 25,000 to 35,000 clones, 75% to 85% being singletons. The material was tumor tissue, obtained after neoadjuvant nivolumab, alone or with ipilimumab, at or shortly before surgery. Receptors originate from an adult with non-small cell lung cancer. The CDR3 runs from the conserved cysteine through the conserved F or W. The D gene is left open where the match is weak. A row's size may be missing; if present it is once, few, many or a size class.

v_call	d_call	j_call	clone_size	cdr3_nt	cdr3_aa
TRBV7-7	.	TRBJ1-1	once	TGTGCCAGCAGCTGGTTGGGGGGGGCCGCTGAAGCTTTCTTT	CASSWLGGAAEAFF
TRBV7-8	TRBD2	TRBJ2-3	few	TGTGCCAGCAGCGTGGGACTAGCGGGGCCCACAGATACGCAGTATTTT	CASSVGLAGPTDTQYF
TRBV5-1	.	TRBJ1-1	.	TGCGCCAGCAGCGCCGTGAACACTGAAGCTTTCTTT	CASSAVNTEAFF
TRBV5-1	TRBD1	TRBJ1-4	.	TGCGCCAGCAGCTTAACAGGGGCAACTAATGAAAAACTGTTTTTT	CASSLTGATNEKLFF
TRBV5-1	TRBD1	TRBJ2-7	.	TGCGCCAGCAGCCCACAACCGGGACAGGGTTCCGAGCAGTACTTC	CASSPQPGQGSEQYF
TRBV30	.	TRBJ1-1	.	TGTGCCTGGAGTTTGGGCCAGGACACTGAAGCTTTCTTT	CAWSLGQDTEAFF
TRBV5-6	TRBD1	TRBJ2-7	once	TGTGCCAGCAGCCCCCCAGGGGGCTGGGTCGAGCAGTACTTC	CASSPPGGWVEQYF
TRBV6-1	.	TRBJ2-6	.	TGTGCCAGCAGTGATTCCGGGGCCAACGTCCTGACTTTC	CASSDSGANVLTF
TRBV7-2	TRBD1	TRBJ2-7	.	TGTGCCAGCAGCGGCGTCGGGACAGGGTCCTACGAGCAGTACTTC	CASSGVGTGSYEQYF
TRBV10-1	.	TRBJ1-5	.	TGCGCCAGCAGACCTGGGCAGGGGTTAAATCAGCCCCAGCATTTT	CASRPGQGLNQPQHF
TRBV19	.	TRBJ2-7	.	TGTGCCAGTAGACAGGGGACTTCCTACGAGCAGTACTTC	CASRQGTSYEQYF
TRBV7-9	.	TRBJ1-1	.	TGTGCCAGCAGCTTAGAGGGGAACACTGAAGCTTTCTTT	CASSLEGNTEAFF
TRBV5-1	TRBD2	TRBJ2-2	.	TGCGCCAGCAGCTTTTCGGGGGGAAGTAGCGGGGAGCTGTTTTTT	CASSFSGGSSGELFF
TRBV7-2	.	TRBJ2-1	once	TGTGCCAGCAGCTTGGCCTTGACAGGAGCTAATGAGCAGTTCTTC	CASSLALTGANEQFF
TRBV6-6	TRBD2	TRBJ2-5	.	TGTGCCAGTAGACTGGGGGGGGAGACCCAGTACTTC	CASRLGGETQYF
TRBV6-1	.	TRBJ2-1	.	TGTGCCAGCGACCGAGTCTACAATGAGCAGTTCTTC	CASDRVYNEQFF
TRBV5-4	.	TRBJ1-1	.	TGTGCCAGCAGCTTGGAACAGATGAACACTGAAGCTTTCTTT	CASSLEQMNTEAFF
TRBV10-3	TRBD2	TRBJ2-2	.	TGTGCCATCAAGGAGACTAGCGGCGCGAACACCGGGGAGCTGTTTTTT	CAIKETSGANTGELFF
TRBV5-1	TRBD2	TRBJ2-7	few	TGCGCCAGCAGCTTGGATCCCGGCGGGGGGCCCTACGAGCAGTACTTC	CASSLDPGGGPYEQYF
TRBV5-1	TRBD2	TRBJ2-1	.	TGCGCCAGCAGCTCAAAAAGCGGGGGTGGGTCCTACAATGAGCAGTTCTTC	CASSSKSGGGSYNEQFF
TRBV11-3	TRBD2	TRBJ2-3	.	TGTGCCAGCAGCTTGCGGGAGGGCCCGACAGATACGCAGTATTTT	CASSLREGPTDTQYF
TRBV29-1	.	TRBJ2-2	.	TGCAGCGTTAGTGAGACCGGGGAGCTGTTTTTT	CSVSETGELFF
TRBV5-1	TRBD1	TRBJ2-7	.	TGCGCCAGCAGCTTGCAATGGGACAGCTACGAGCAGTACTTC	CASSLQWDSYEQYF
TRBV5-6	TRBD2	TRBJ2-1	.	TGTGCCAGCAGTTCATTAGCGGGACCTTACAATGAGCAGTTCTTC	CASSSLAGPYNEQFF
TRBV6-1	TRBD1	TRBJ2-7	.	TGTGCCAGCAGCAGACAGGGAAGGTACGAGCAGTACTTC	CASSRQGRYEQYF
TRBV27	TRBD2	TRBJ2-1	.	TGTGCCAGCAGCTGGGACTATCAGCGCCTTGAGCAGTTCTTC	CASSWDYQRLEQFF
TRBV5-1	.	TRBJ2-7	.	TGCGCCAGCAGCAGGGGTGTTGAGTACGAGCAGTACTTC	CASSRGVEYEQYF
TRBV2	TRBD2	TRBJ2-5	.	TGTGCCAGCAGTGATCGGGGGGGCCGGGAGACCCAGTACTTC	CASSDRGGRETQYF
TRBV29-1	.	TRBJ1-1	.	TGCAGCGTTAGGCCAGATATGAACACTGAAGCTTTCTTT	CSVRPDMNTEAFF
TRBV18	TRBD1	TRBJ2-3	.	TGTGCCAGCTCACCACCTACAGGGGCTGATACGCAGTATTTT	CASSPPTGADTQYF
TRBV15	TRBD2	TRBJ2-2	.	TGTGCCACCAGCCGCGGACTAGATTACACCGGGGAGCTGTTTTTT	CATSRGLDYTGELFF
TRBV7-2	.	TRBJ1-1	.	TGTGCCAGCAGCCCCGGACGGAACACTGAAGCTTTCTTT	CASSPGRNTEAFF
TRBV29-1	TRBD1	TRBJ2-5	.	TGCAGCGTTGAAGATCTGGGACAGGGAGGTGAGACCCAGTACTTC	CSVEDLGQGGETQYF
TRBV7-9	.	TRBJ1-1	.	TGTGCCAGCAGGATGAGGGGGGACACTGAAGCTTTCTTT	CASRMRGDTEAFF
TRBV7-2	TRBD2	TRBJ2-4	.	TGTGCCAGCAGCTTAGGGACTAGCGGGGGGGAAAACATTCAGTACTTC	CASSLGTSGGENIQYF
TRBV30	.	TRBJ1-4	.	TGTGCCTGGAGTATCCCATTCGGACAGATCGGGGAAAAACTGTTTTTT	CAWSIPFGQIGEKLFF
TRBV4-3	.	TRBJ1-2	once	TGCGCCAGCAGCCAAGAGGGGGCGCGAAACTATGGCTACACCTTC	CASSQEGARNYGYTF
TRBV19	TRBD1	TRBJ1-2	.	TGTGCCAGTAGCCTTGGACAGGGAGATGGCTACACCTTC	CASSLGQGDGYTF
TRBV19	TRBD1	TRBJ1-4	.	TGTGCCAGTAGTATCAAGAGGACAGGGCGTAATGAAAAACTGTTTTTT	CASSIKRTGRNEKLFF
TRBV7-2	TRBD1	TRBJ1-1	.	TGTGCCAGCAGCCTCTCACAGGGGATGGGCACTGAAGCTTTCTTT	CASSLSQGMGTEAFF
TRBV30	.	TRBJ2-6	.	TGTGCCTGGAGTGTAGGGGTCTACCTGTCTGGGGCCAACGTCCTGACTTTC	CAWSVGVYLSGANVLTF
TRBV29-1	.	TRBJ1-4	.	TGCAGCGTAGGCAGGGGAATGGCTAATGAAAAACTGTTTTTT	CSVGRGMANEKLFF
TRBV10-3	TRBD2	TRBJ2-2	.	TGTGCCATCAGGGCGACGAGCGGGGGAACCCTCGGGGAGCTGTTTTTT	CAIRATSGGTLGELFF
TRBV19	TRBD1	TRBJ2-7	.	TGTGCCAGTAGTATAGGAGGTGGACAGGGAGGCCACGAGCAGTACTTC	CASSIGGGQGGHEQYF
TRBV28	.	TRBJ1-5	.	TGTGCCAGCAGAAATAGAGAGGATCAGCCCCAGCATTTT	CASRNREDQPQHF
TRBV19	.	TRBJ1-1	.	TGTGCCAGTAGTATCCAGCTAGAGAACACTGAAGCTTTCTTT	CASSIQLENTEAFF
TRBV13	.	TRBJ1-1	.	TGTGCCAGCAGCTTAGGGGGGAGGGTCGCTGAAGCTTTCTTT	CASSLGGRVAEAFF
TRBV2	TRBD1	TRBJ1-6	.	TGTGCCAGCAGACCACCGGGACAGGGGAATTCACCCCTCCACTTT	CASRPPGQGNSPLHF
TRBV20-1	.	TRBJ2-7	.	TGCAGTGCTGGGACCTACGAGCAGTACTTC	CSAGTYEQYF
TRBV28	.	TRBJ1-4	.	TGTGCCAGCAGTTTTTGGTCGTTGGAACGCACTAATGAAAAACTGTTTTTT	CASSFWSLERTNEKLFF
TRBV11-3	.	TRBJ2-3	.	TGTGCCAGCAGCTTATCTGCAGATACGCAGTATTTT	CASSLSADTQYF
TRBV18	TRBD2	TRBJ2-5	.	TGTGCCAGCTCACCACAAGGGGAGGGAGAGACCCAGTACTTC	CASSPQGEGETQYF
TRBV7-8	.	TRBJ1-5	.	TGTGCCAGCAGCCAGGAATATAGCAATCAGCCCCAGCATTTT	CASSQEYSNQPQHF
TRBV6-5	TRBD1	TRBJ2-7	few	TGTGCCAGCAGTACCGGGACAGAAGCCTACGAGCAGTACTTC	CASSTGTEAYEQYF